The 28 T cell receptor beta chains below all came from one sample that was sequenced in a study of shared clonotypes between healthy human individuals. The protocol was immunoSEQ multiplex PCR, while the TCRdb copy is restricted to in-frame clones and leaves out a portion. The sample holds some 1.5 million clones, about 96% seen once. Input material: naive CD4+ T cells sorted from blood. Noted subset: CD45RA+ positively selected. These receptors all stem from a man between 25 and 39 years old in good health.

The chain is built from TRBV10-3 and TRBJ2-5; 8 bases are shared with TRBD1. The germline gives CDR1 ENHRY, CDR2 SYGVKD. The trim removed 6 bases at V and 2 bases at J, leaving 5 bases unmatched. The CDR3 has 14 amino acids. The CDR3 nucleotides are TGTGCCATCAGCAAAACAGGGGGGCAAGAGACCCAGTACTTC. This encodes CAISKTGGQETQYF.

The rearrangement joins TRBV7-8 to TRBJ2-4, with D unclear. Trimming removed 1 base from V and 7 bases from J, with 8 bases in between. The CDR3 runs 13 residues. The germline gives CDR1 SGHVS, CDR2 FQNEAQ. CDR3 region: CASSLVTENIQYF. CDR3 nucleotides: TGTGCCAGCAGCTTAGTAACAGAGAACATTCAGTACTTC.

The CDR3 region is CASSSTPHYSYEQYF. The CDR3, as DNA: TGTGCCAGCAGTTCAACTCCCCACTATTCCTACGAGCAGTACTTC. This rearrangement joins TRBV28 to TRBJ2-7; no reliable D call. From germline, CDR1 is MDHEN and CDR2 SYDVKM. The CDR3 totals 15 residues. V was trimmed by 4 bases and J by 1 base, leaving 14 bases between them.

This sequence joins TRBV11-2 and TRBJ1-4; D is unresolved. Trimming pared 0 bases from V and 3 bases from J, leaving 17 bases between. Germline V lookup: CDR1 SGHAT, CDR2 FQNNGV. The CDR3 has 18 residues. The chain's CDR3 is CASSLDLRGRQSNEKLFF. Here the CDR3 DNA reads TGTGCCAGCAGCTTAGATTTGAGAGGCAGGCAGTCTAATGAAAAACTGTTTTTT.

The rearrangement uses TRBV5-1 and TRBJ2-1, with D unclear. CDR1 is SGHRS and CDR2 is YFSETQ in the germline V gene. The CDR3 runs to 13 residues. Deletions cut 0 bases from V and 6 bases from J, with 7 bases between. The CDR3, as DNA: TGCGCCAGCAGCTTGGTTAGGTCCAATGAGCAGTTCTTC. It yields the protein CASSLVRSNEQFF. Complete variable domain (other parts from reference TRBV5-1 and TRBJ2-1): KAGVTQTPRYLIKTRGQQVTLSCSPISGHRSVSWYQQTPGQGLQFLFEYFSETQRNKGNFPGRFSGRQFSNSRSEMNVSTLELGDSALYLCASSLVRSNEQFFGPGTRLTVL.

The chain has TRBV7-9 and TRBJ2-7; D not certain. The germline gives CDR1 SEHNR, CDR2 FQNEAQ (reference sequence). V was cut by 2 bases and J by 2 bases, with 10 bases left in between. CDR3 size: 14 residues. The CDR3 DNA reads as TGTGCCAGCAGCTTAAGAGAGTTAGCCTACGAGCAGTACTTC. Translating gives CASSLRELAYEQYF.

J is TRBJ2-7 and V is TRBV4-1; 11 positions agree with TRBD2. Per the germline V gene, CDR1 is MGHRA and CDR2 is YSYEKL. The CDR3 runs to 17 residues. With V trimmed by 0 bases and J by 0 bases, 4 bases remained unmatched. CDR3: CASSQEALAGVSYEQYF. In DNA, the CDR3 is TGCGCCAGCAGCCAAGAGGCACTAGCGGGAGTCTCCTACGAGCAGTACTTC.

This clone was seen a single time. This sequence joins TRBV7-3 and TRBJ2-1, with TRBD2 matching 11 bases. V shed 1 base and J 6 bases; nucleotides not matched to a gene: 5. The CDR3 extends over 16 amino acids. CDR1 SGHTA and CDR2 FQGTGA come from the germline V gene. The CDR3 region has the DNA TGTGCCAGCAGCTTAATAGCGGGAGGGCCTCTCAATGAGCAGTTCTTC. Translated: CASSLIAGGPLNEQFF.

The chain couples TRBV25-1 to TRBJ2-7; D is undetermined. This CDR3 region has 13 residues. Germline V gene data show CDR1 as MGHDK and CDR2 as SYGVNS. The V and J ends lost 4 bases and 7 bases respectively, with 14 bases between them. CDR3 in DNA: TGTGCCAGCAGTGTGGGTTCCCCGCGGGAGCAGTACTTC. It codes for CASSVGSPREQYF.

This chain joins TRBV5-1 and TRBJ2-1; TRBD2 agrees at 13 bases. The CDR3 loop spans 16 amino acids. Losses at the gene ends were 6 bases for V and 10 bases for J; bases not matched to a gene: 13. The germline gives CDR1 SGHRS, CDR2 YFSETQ. The CDR3 DNA is TGCGCCAGCACTCAGACCGGGACTAGCGGGATCGGGGAGCAGTTCTTC. This encodes CASTQTGTSGIGEQFF.

The count of this clone is one. This chain links TRBV7-2 with TRBJ2-5; unclear D gene. V lost 1 base to trimming and J lost 8 bases, with 14 bases between them. Germline assignment: CDR1 SGHTA and CDR2 FQGNSA. The CDR3 is 14 amino acids. The CDR3: CASSLDSLQGTQYF. The CDR3 nucleotides read TGTGCCAGCAGCTTAGATAGCTTACAAGGAACCCAGTACTTC.

CDR3 residues: CATSSQEAPNTGELFF. Here the CDR3 DNA reads TGTGCCACCAGCAGCCAGGAAGCTCCGAACACCGGGGAGCTGTTTTTT. The chain joins TRBV15 to TRBJ2-2; D not certain. Trimming removed 3 bases from V and 0 bases from J, with 11 bases in between. The V gene's germline CDR1 is LNHNV and CDR2 YYDKDF (reference sequence). CDR3 size: 16 residues.

The chain employs TRBV6-1 and TRBJ1-1; 7 nucleotides line up with TRBD1. J gave up 4 bases and V 6 bases, and 8 bases lay outside the gene matches. The CDR3 contains 14 residues. CDR1 MNHNS and CDR2 SASEGT come from the germline V gene. For the CDR3, the DNA is TGTGCCAGCAGAGACAGGGTCGGGGGCACTGAAGCTTTCTTT. Protein product: CASRDRVGGTEAFF.

The chain carries TRBV28 and TRBJ2-1; D not certain. The CDR3 loop spans 12 amino acids. Germline assignment: CDR1 MDHEN and CDR2 SYDVKM. Deletions cut 2 bases from V and 10 bases from J, with 9 bases between. This CDR3 reads CASSLPFQEQFF. The DNA of the CDR3 is TGTGCCAGCAGTTTACCGTTTCAGGAGCAGTTCTTC. The full variable domain, with the rest looked up from reference TRBV28 and TRBJ2-1, is DVKVTQSSRYLVKRTGEKVFLECVQDMDHENMFWYRQDPGLGLRLIYFSYDVKMKEKGDIPEGYSVSREKKERFSLILESASTNQTSMYLCASSLPFQEQFFGPGTRLTVL.

This clone was observed once. The chain combines TRBV4-1 with TRBJ2-7; 12 nucleotides match TRBD2. This CDR3 is built from 18 residues. In germline, CDR1 is MGHRA, CDR2 YSYEKL. V lost 4 bases and J lost 0; bases outside the gene matches: 10. This CDR3 is CASSPQLAGGPFSYEQYF. The CDR3 coding sequence is TGCGCCAGCAGCCCCCAACTAGCGGGAGGCCCTTTCTCCTACGAGCAGTACTTC.

The rearrangement joins TRBV6-6 to TRBJ1-5, with TRBD1 identical over 7 bases. The germline gives CDR1 MNHNY, CDR2 SVGAGI (reference sequence). V dropped 2 bases and J dropped 1; count of bases not matched to a gene: 2. This CDR3 region has 15 residues. CDR3 sequence reads: CASSYRGQSNQPQHF. CDR3 sequence (DNA): TGTGCCAGCAGTTACCGGGGACAGAGCAATCAGCCCCAGCATTTT.

The chain couples TRBV18 to TRBJ2-5; unclear D gene. The J call may be incorrect, as the DNA end agrees better with TRBJ2-7. CDR3 length: 16 residues. CDR1 is KGHSH, CDR2 LQKENI, per germline. The CDR3 coding sequence is TGTGCCAGCTCACCGATTCCGGCTAGTCTGCGCTACGAGCAGTACTTC. Its protein product is CASSPIPASLRYEQYF.

The V and J genes are TRBV20-1 and TRBJ2-5; 8 positions match TRBD1. CDR3 length: 11 residues. V was clipped by 5 bases and J by 7 bases; unmatched bases: 3. Looked up from germline, CDR1 is DFQATT and CDR2 is SNEGSKA (reference sequence). Here the CDR3 DNA reads TGCAGTGCTCAGACAGGGGCGACCCAGTACTTC. Its translation: CSAQTGATQYF.

The rearrangement joins TRBV5-1 to TRBJ2-3; no firm D call. Germline CDR1 is SGHRS and CDR2 is YFSETQ. Deletions cut 2 bases from V and 2 bases from J, with 6 bases between. This CDR3 comprises 13 residues. The CDR3 is CASSFIPTDTQYF. In DNA form, the CDR3 reads TGCGCCAGCAGCTTCATCCCCACAGATACGCAGTATTTT.

V and J are TRBV9 and TRBJ2-3, with TRBD1 identical over 8 bases. Germline V gives CDR1 SGDLS, CDR2 YYNGEE. This CDR3 is built from 17 residues. Trimming at V came to 0 bases and at J to 0 bases, leaving 6 bases not matched to a gene. The CDR3 protein is CASSVGAGGTSTDTQYF. CDR3 DNA: TGTGCCAGCAGCGTAGGGGCAGGGGGCACTAGCACAGATACGCAGTATTTT.

This chain links TRBV9 with TRBJ2-5; no reliable D call. This CDR3 has 15 amino acids. Per the germline V gene, CDR1 is SGDLS and CDR2 is YYNGEE. V lost 0 bases to trimming and J lost 5 bases, with 14 bases between them. DNA for the CDR3: TGTGCCAGCAGCGTAGTTGGGTCCGCAAGGGAGACCCAGTACTTC. This translates into CASSVVGSARETQYF.

This rearrangement joins TRBV19 to TRBJ1-5; 7 bases are a match to TRBD1. V trimming: 5 bases; J trimming: 4 bases; junction bases outside the gene matches: 17. Germline CDR1 is LNHDA and CDR2 is SQIVND (reference sequence). The CDR3 covers 18 residues. Written as DNA, the CDR3 is TGTGCCAGTAGTCCGGGAGGGGGCGGCAGGGGTAGGAATCAGCCCCAGCATTTT. Translation gives CASSPGGGGRGRNQPQHF.

The rearrangement links TRBV14 to TRBJ2-5; 7 bases line up with TRBD1. CDR1 and CDR2 from the germline V gene are SGHDN and FVKESK. The CDR3 contains 14 residues. The J segment lost 4 bases and the V segment lost 4 bases, leaving 6 bases of the junction unmatched. The CDR3 region is CASSPRRGPETQYF. In DNA, the CDR3 is TGTGCCAGCAGCCCCCGAAGGGGGCCAGAGACCCAGTACTTC.

In its sample, this clone was seen once. V and J are TRBV5-1 and TRBJ1-1; D ambiguous. The CDR3 runs to 15 residues. The V gene's germline CDR1 is SGHRS and CDR2 YFSETQ. Trimming cost V 7 bases and J 0 bases, with 16 bases left between them. The chain's CDR3 is CASGRSATLNTEAFF. The CDR3 nucleotides read TGCGCCAGCGGACGGAGCGCCACTTTGAACACTGAAGCTTTCTTT.

The V and J genes are TRBV19 and TRBJ1-1; no firm D call. Trimming pared 5 bases from V and 3 bases from J, leaving 19 bases between. Per the germline V gene, CDR1 is LNHDA and CDR2 is SQIVND (reference sequence). The CDR3 runs to 16 residues. The CDR3: CASSSAARKIDTEAFF. The CDR3 DNA is TGTGCCAGTAGTTCGGCAGCCAGAAAGATAGACACTGAAGCTTTCTTT.

The V gene is TRBV7-9, the J gene TRBJ2-7; 11 bases agree with TRBD2. The trim removed 7 bases at V and 0 bases at J, leaving 17 bases unmatched. The germline V gene has CDR1 SEHNR and CDR2 FQNEAQ (reference sequence). CDR3 length equals 19 residues. The CDR3 spells CASIQSGTSGTFSSYEQYF. Here the CDR3 DNA reads TGTGCCAGCATCCAGTCCGGGACTAGCGGAACTTTCAGCTCCTACGAGCAGTACTTC.

V is TRBV5-5 and J is TRBJ2-1, with D perhaps TRBD1 or TRBD2 (6 bases each). Trimming left V 4 bases short and J 8 bases short, with 19 bases between. Germline CDR1 reads SGHKS; CDR2 reads YYEKEE (reference sequence). The CDR3 spans 15 residues. CDR3 protein: CASSTQGGSSHEQFF. CDR3 DNA: TGTGCCAGCAGCACACAGGGAGGATCGTCCCATGAGCAGTTCTTC.

The chain couples TRBV25-1 to TRBJ2-1; possible D gene TRBD2, 5 bases. V was pared by 10 bases and J by 5 bases, with 18 bases between. The CDR3 spans 14 residues. CDR1 is MGHDK and CDR2 is SYGVNS in the germline V gene. CDR3: CATIGFGINNEQFF. DNA for the CDR3: TGTGCCACCATAGGGTTCGGGATCAACAATGAGCAGTTCTTC.